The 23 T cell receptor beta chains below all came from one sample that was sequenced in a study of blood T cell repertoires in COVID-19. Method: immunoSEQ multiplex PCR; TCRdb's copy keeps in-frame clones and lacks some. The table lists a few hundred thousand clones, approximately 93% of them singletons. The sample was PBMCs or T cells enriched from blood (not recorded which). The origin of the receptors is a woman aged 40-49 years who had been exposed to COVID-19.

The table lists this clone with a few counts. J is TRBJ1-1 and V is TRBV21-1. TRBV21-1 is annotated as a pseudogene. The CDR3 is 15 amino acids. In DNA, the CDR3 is TGTGCCAGCAGCAAATACTCCGGGGGGCGGACTGAAGCTTTCTTT. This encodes CASSKYSGGRTEAFF.

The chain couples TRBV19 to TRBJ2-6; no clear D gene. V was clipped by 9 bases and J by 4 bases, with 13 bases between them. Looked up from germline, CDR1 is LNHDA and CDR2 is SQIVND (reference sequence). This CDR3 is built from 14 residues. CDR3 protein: CASLLGPGANVLTF. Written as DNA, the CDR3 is TGTGCCAGCCTTCTCGGTCCAGGGGCCAACGTCCTGACTTTC.

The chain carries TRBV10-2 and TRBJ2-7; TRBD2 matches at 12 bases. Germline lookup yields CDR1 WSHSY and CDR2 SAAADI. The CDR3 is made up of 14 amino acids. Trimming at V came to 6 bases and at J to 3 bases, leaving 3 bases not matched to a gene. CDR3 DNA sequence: TGCGCCAGCAGGATGACTAGCGGGGGCTACGAGCAGTACTTC. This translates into CASRMTSGGYEQYF.

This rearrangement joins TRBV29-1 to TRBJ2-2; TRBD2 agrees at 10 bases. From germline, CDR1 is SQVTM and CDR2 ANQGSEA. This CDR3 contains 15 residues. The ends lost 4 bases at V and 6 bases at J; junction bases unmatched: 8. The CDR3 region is CSVGPSGSLPGELFF. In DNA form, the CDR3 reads TGCAGCGTTGGACCTAGCGGGAGCTTGCCCGGGGAGCTGTTTTTT.

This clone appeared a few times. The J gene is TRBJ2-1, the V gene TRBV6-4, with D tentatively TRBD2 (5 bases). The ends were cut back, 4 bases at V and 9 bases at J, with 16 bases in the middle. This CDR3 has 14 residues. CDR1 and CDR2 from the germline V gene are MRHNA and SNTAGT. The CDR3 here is CASSAEVASGEQFF. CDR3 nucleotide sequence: TGTGCCAGCAGTGCGGAGGTGGCCTCGGGTGAGCAGTTCTTC.

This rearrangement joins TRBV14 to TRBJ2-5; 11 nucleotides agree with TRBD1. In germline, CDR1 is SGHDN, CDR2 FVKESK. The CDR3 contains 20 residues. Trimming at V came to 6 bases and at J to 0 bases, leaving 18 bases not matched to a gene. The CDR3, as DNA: TGTGCCAGCAGTACCAAAGGGCGGGACAGGGGGATCAAGTACCAAGAGACCCAGTACTTC. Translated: CASSTKGRDRGIKYQETQYF. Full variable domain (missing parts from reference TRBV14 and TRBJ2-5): EAGVTQFPSHSVIEKGQTVTLRCDPISGHDNLYWYRRVMGKEIKFLLHFVKESKQDESGMPNNRFLAERTGGTYSTLKVQPAELEDSGVYFCASSTKGRDRGIKYQETQYFGPGTRLLVL.

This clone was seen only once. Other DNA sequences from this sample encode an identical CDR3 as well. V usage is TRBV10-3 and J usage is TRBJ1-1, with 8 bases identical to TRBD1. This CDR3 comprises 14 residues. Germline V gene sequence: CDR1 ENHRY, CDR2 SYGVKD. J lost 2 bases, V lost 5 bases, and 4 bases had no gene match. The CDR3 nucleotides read TGTGCCATCAGTCCGGACAGGGTCAACACTGAAGCTTTCTTT. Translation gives CAISPDRVNTEAFF.

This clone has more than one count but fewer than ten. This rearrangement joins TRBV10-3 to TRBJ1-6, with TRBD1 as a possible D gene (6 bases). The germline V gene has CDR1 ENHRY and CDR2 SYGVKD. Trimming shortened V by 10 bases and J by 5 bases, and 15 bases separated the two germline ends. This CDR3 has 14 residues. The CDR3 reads CATRGGPDNSPLHF. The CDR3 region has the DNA TGTGCCACCCGTGGGGGCCCAGATAATTCACCCCTCCACTTT.

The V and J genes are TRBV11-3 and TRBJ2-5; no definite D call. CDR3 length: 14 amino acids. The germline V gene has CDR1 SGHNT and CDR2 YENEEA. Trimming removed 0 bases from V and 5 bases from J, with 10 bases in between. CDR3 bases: TGTGCCAGCAGCTTAGATCCGGGTAGGGAGACCCAGTACTTC. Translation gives CASSLDPGRETQYF.

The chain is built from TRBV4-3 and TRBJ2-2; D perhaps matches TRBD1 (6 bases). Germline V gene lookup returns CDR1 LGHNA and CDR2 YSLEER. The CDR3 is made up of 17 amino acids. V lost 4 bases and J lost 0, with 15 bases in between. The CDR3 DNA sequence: TGCGCCAGCAGCCGCGAGATTGGGGGCGCGAACACCGGGGAGCTGTTTTTT. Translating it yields CASSREIGGANTGELFF.

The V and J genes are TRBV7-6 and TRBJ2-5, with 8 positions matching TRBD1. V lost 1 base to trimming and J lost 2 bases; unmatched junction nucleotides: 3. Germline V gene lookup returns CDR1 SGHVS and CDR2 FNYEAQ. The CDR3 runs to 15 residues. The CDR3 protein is CASSLGGQGQETQYF. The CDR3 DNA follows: TGTGCCAGCAGCTTAGGAGGACAGGGTCAAGAGACCCAGTACTTC. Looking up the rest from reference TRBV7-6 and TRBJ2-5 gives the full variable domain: GAGVSQSPRYKVTKRGQDVALRCDPISGHVSLYWYRQALGQGPEFLTYFNYEAQQDKSGLPNDRFSAERPEGSISTLTIQRTEQRDSAMYRCASSLGGQGQETQYFGPGTRLLVL.

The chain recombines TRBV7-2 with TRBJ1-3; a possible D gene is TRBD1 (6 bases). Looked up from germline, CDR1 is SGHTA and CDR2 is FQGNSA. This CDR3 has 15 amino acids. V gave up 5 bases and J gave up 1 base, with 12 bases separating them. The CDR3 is CASSAPDRSGNTIYF. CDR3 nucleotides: TGTGCCAGCAGCGCACCGGACAGATCTGGAAACACCATATATTTT.

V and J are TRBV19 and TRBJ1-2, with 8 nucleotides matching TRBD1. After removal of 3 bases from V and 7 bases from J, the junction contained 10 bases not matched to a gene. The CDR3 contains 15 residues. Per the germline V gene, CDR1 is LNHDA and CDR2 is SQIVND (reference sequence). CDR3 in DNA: TGTGCCAGTAGTATCGACAGGGGCTCCGCGGGTGGCTACACCTTC. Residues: CASSIDRGSAGGYTF.

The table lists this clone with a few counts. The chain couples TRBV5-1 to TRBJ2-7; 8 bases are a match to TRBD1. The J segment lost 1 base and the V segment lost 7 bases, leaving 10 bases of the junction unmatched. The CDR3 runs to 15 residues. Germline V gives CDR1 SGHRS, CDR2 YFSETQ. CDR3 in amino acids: CASRTGMVGSYEQYF. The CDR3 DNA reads TGCGCCAGCCGGACAGGGATGGTAGGGTCCTACGAGCAGTACTTC.

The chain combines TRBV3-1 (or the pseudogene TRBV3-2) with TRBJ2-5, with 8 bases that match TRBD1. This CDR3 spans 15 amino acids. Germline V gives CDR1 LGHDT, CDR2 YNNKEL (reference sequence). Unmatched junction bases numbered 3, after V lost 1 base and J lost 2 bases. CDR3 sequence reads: CASSQVGTGQETQYF. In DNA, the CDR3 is TGTGCCAGCAGCCAAGTCGGGACAGGTCAAGAGACCCAGTACTTC.

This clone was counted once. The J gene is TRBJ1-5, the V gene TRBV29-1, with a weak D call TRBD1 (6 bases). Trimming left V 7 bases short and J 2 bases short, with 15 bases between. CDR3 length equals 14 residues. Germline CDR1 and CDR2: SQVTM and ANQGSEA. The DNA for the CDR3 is TGCAGCGCAAAACAGGGTTCAGGCAATCAGCCCCAGCATTTT. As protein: CSAKQGSGNQPQHF. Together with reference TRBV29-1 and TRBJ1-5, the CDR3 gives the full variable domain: SAVISQKPSRDICQRGTSLTIQCQVDSQVTMMFWYRQQPGQSLTLIATANQGSEATYESGFVIDKFPISRPNLTFSTLTVSNMSPEDSSIYLCSAKQGSGNQPQHFGDGTRLSIL.

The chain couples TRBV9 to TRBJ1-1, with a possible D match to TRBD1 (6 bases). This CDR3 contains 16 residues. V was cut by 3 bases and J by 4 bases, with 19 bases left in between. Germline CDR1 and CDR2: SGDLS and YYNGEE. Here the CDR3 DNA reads TGTGCCAGCAGCGGAGTAGGGGACAAAGGTATCACTGAAGCTTTCTTT. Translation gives CASSGVGDKGITEAFF. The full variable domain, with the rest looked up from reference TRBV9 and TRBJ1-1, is DSGVTQTPKHLITATGQRVTLRCSPRSGDLSVYWYQQSLDQGLQFLIQYYNGEERAKGNILERFSAQQFPDLHSELNLSSLELGDSALYFCASSGVGDKGITEAFFGQGTRLTVV.

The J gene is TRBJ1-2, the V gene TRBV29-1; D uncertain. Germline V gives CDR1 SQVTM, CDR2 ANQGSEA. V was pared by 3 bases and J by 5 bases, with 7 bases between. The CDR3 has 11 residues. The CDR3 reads CSVDRRYGYTF. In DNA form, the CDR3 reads TGCAGCGTTGACCGGAGGTATGGCTACACCTTC.

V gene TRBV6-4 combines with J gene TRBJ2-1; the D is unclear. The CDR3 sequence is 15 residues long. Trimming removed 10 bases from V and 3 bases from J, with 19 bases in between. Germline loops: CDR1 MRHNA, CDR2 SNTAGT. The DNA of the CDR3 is TGTGCCAAGCTACCTAGGCCGGATAACTACAATGAGCAGTTCTTC. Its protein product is CAKLPRPDNYNEQFF.

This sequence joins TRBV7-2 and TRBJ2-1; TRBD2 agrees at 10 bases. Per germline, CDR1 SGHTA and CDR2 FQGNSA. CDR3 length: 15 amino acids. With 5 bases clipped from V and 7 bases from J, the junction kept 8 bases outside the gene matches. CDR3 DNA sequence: TGTGCCAGCAGCCCTCTAGCGGGAGTTAGGAATGAGCAGTTCTTC. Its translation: CASSPLAGVRNEQFF.

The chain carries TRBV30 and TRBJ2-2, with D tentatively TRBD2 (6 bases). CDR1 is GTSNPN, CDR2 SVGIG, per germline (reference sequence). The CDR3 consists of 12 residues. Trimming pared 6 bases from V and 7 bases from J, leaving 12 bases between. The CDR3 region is CACSRGIGELFF. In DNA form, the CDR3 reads TGTGCCTGTTCGCGGGGAATCGGGGAGCTGTTTTTT.

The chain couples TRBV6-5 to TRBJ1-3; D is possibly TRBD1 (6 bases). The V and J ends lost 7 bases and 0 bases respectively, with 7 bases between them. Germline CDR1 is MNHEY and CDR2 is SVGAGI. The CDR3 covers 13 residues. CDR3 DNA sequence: TGTGCCAGCAAGGGGGACTCTGGAAACACCATATATTTT. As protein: CASKGDSGNTIYF.

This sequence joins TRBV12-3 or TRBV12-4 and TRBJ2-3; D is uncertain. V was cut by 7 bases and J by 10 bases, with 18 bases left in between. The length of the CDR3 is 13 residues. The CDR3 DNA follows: TGTGCCAGCAAAGCCGGTGGTTCAATAGCGCAGTATTTT. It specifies CASKAGGSIAQYF.